A single sample gave rise to the 30 T cell receptor beta chains below, sequenced in a study of CD8 T cells in ankylosing spondylitis (dated by TCRdb to the late 2010s). Library preparation employed 5' RACE. Sequencing was carried out with an Illumina HiSeq 2500. TCRdb handled the public reads itself, with Q25 trimming in fastp and clone calling in MiXCR, and kept productive beta chains. Rows are unified per CDR3 protein, each entry keeping the most common DNA and genes. The table for this sample lists roughly 220,000 distinct CDR3 sequences; about 17% of them were counted only once. The ten most abundant clones make up 40% to 50% of the sample. General study outcomes and caveats: Blood from ankylosing spondylitis patients appeared to be characterized by a TCR beta motif composed of about eight highly homologous amino acid variants.

Their antigens are not known. The material sequenced was blood, either unsorted or a sorted T cell fraction (not recorded which). The origin of the receptors is a male donor with ankylosing spondylitis.

This clonotype has just a few counts. This sequence joins TRBV6-1 and TRBJ2-7; D may be TRBD1 (5 bases). The CDR3 is 15 residues long. Trimming removed 3 bases at V and 2 bases at J, with 14 bases between. CDR1 and CDR2 (germline): MNHNS, SASEGT. The CDR3 DNA follows: TGTGCCAGCAGTGAGGGGCTGGGCAGCCCCTACGAGCAGTACTTC. Protein sequence: CASSEGLGSPYEQYF.

V gene TRBV27 combines with J gene TRBJ2-2; 12 bases map to TRBD2. The germline gives CDR1 MNHEY, CDR2 SMNVEV (reference sequence). The V and J ends lost 2 bases and 6 bases, in that order; junction bases with no gene match: 7. The CDR3 is 17 residues long. The CDR3 nucleotides read TGTGCCAGCAGTTTACTAGCGGGAGGGGTTGGAGCCGGGGAGCTGTTTTTT. Its protein product is CASSLLAGGVGAGELFF.

This clonotype showed up just a few times. The rearrangement uses TRBV19 and TRBJ2-7; 10 nucleotides match TRBD2. J lost 3 bases, V lost 4 bases, and 3 bases had no gene match. The CDR3 has 14 amino acids. Germline V gives CDR1 LNHDA, CDR2 SQIVND (reference sequence). The CDR3 DNA follows: TGTGCCAGTAGTACGACTAGCGGGTTCTACGAGCAGTACTTC. Its protein product is CASSTTSGFYEQYF.

This rearrangement joins TRBV6-5 to TRBJ1-4, with D perhaps TRBD1 (6 bases). The length of the CDR3 is 18 residues. The germline V gene has CDR1 MNHEY and CDR2 SVGAGI. The V end lost 2 bases, the J end lost 7 bases, and 23 bases lay between the germline ends. CDR3 loop: CASSYTSGQRWMCEKLFF. The CDR3 coding sequence is TGTGCCAGCAGTTACACCTCGGGACAAAGGTGGATGTGTGAAAAACTGTTTTTT.

This clonotype has a handful of counts. This chain links TRBV5-1 with TRBJ2-1; a possible D gene is TRBD2 (5 bases). Germline CDR1 is SGHRS and CDR2 is YFSETQ. Deletions cut 7 bases from V and 8 bases from J, with 16 bases between. The CDR3 sequence is 13 residues long. The CDR3 reads CASGPGEFDEQFF. CDR3 nucleotide sequence: TGCGCCAGCGGCCCCGGGGAGTTTGATGAGCAGTTCTTC. Based on the CDR3 plus reference TRBV5-1 and TRBJ2-1, the full variable domain is KAGVTQTPRYLIKTRGQQVTLSCSPISGHRSVSWYQQTPGQGLQFLFEYFSETQRNKGNFPGRFSGRQFSNSRSEMNVSTLELGDSALYLCASGPGEFDEQFFGPGTRLTVL.

This clonotype was detected only a few times. The chain uses TRBV27 and TRBJ2-7; weak D call: TRBD1 (5 bases). The germline gives CDR1 MNHEY, CDR2 SMNVEV (reference sequence). V gave up 0 bases and J gave up 4 bases, with 7 bases separating them. The CDR3 is 13 amino acids. The CDR3 region has the DNA TGTGCCAGCAGTTTATCAGGACAATACGAGCAGTACTTC. Protein product: CASSLSGQYEQYF.

This clonotype was counted only a few times. V and J are TRBV7-6 and TRBJ2-1; 12 nucleotides match TRBD2. With V trimmed by 5 bases and J by 5 bases, 4 bases remained unmatched. This CDR3 spans 15 amino acids. Germline V lookup: CDR1 SGHVS, CDR2 FNYEAQ. The CDR3 spells CASSIGLAGHNEQFF. DNA for the CDR3: TGTGCCAGCAGCATTGGACTAGCGGGGCACAATGAGCAGTTCTTC.

J is TRBJ1-5 and V is TRBV20-1; D is unclear. This CDR3 is built from 15 residues. CDR1 and CDR2 (germline): DFQATT, SNEGSKA (reference sequence). The ends were cut back, 6 bases at V and 4 bases at J, with 19 bases in the middle. The DNA for the CDR3 is TGCAGTGCGTGGCCTGGCGGTAGCTTTAATCAGCCCCAGCATTTT. Protein product: CSAWPGGSFNQPQHF.

A few counts support this clonotype. This rearrangement joins TRBV20-1 to TRBJ2-7; D unclear. Germline V gene data show CDR1 as DFQATT and CDR2 as SNEGSKA (reference sequence). CDR3 length: 13 amino acids. Trimming pared 4 bases from V and 1 base from J, leaving 11 bases between. The CDR3 region has the DNA TGCAGTGCTACGGTTGCTACATCCTACGAGCAGTACTTC. This translates into CSATVATSYEQYF.

The chain carries TRBV4-2 and TRBJ2-3; no reliable D call. Trimming removed 0 bases from V and 5 bases from J, with 9 bases in between. There are 14 residues in the CDR3. Germline V lookup: CDR1 LGHNA, CDR2 YNFKEQ. CDR3 residues: CASSQDPLVDTQYF. CDR3 nucleotide sequence: TGTGCCAGCAGCCAAGATCCCCTCGTAGATACGCAGTATTTT.

The chain couples TRBV3-1 to TRBJ2-3; D perhaps matches TRBD1 (5 bases). Trimming took 0 bases from V and 6 from J, leaving 16 bases between them. The germline V gene has CDR1 LGHDT and CDR2 YNNKEL (reference sequence). The CDR3 has 16 amino acids. DNA of the CDR3: TGTGCCAGCAGCCAAGAAGTGCAGGGCCTCCGGGATACGCAGTATTTT. Amino acid sequence: CASSQEVQGLRDTQYF.

The rearrangement uses TRBV5-1 and TRBJ2-5; TRBD2 is a possible D gene (5 bases). V was shortened by 4 bases and J by 3 bases, with 19 bases between the two germline ends. The CDR3 is 16 residues long. The V gene's germline CDR1 is SGHRS and CDR2 YFSETQ. This CDR3 reads CASSEISWEIEETQYF. The CDR3 DNA reads as TGCGCCAGCAGCGAAATCTCTTGGGAGATCGAAGAGACCCAGTACTTC.

This chain links TRBV10-2 with TRBJ2-7; D is ambiguous. The CDR3 consists of 12 residues. Germline values: CDR1 WSHSY, CDR2 SAAADI. The V end was cut by 7 bases, the J end by 2 bases, with 9 bases between. The CDR3 is CASTKPPYEQYF. The CDR3 bases are TGCGCCAGCACCAAGCCTCCCTACGAGCAGTACTTC.

The CDR3, as DNA: TGTGCCAGCAGCGCGGGACAGGGGACCTACGAGCAGTACTTC. This encodes CASSAGQGTYEQYF. This chain joins TRBV9 and TRBJ2-7, with 10 positions matching TRBD1. This CDR3 has 14 residues. V dropped 3 bases and J dropped 2; count of bases not matched to a gene: 2. Looked up from germline, CDR1 is SGDLS and CDR2 is YYNGEE. The whole variable domain, filled in from reference TRBV9 and TRBJ2-7, reads DSGVTQTPKHLITATGQRVTLRCSPRSGDLSVYWYQQSLDQGLQFLIQYYNGEERAKGNILERFSAQQFPDLHSELNLSSLELGDSALYFCASSAGQGTYEQYFGPGTRLTVT.

The sample holds a few counts of this clonotype. The rearrangement links TRBV2 to TRBJ2-7; D uncertain. The CDR3 extends over 13 amino acids. The V end was cut by 4 bases, the J end by 2 bases, with 9 bases between. Germline V gene lookup returns CDR1 SNHLY and CDR2 FYNNEI. In nucleotides, the CDR3 is TGTGCCAGCAGTGTTGACGTAACCTACGAGCAGTACTTC. Translating it yields CASSVDVTYEQYF.

Only a few counts were recorded for this clonotype. The chain carries TRBV9 and TRBJ2-7, with TRBD2 matching 13 bases. CDR1 and CDR2 from the germline V gene are SGDLS and YYNGEE. The ends lost 0 bases at V and 5 bases at J; junction bases unmatched: 2. The CDR3 has 15 amino acids. The CDR3 protein is CASSVVGLAGDEQYF. CDR3 bases: TGTGCCAGCAGCGTAGTAGGACTAGCGGGAGACGAGCAGTACTTC. The variable domain in full, completed from reference TRBV9 and TRBJ2-7, reads DSGVTQTPKHLITATGQRVTLRCSPRSGDLSVYWYQQSLDQGLQFLIQYYNGEERAKGNILERFSAQQFPDLHSELNLSSLELGDSALYFCASSVVGLAGDEQYFGPGTRLTVT.

The rearrangement joins TRBV30 to TRBJ1-3; tentative D call: TRBD1 (6 bases). There are 13 residues in the CDR3. In germline, CDR1 is GTSNPN, CDR2 SVGIG (reference sequence). V gave up 1 base and J gave up 2 bases, with 6 bases separating them. The CDR3 loop is CAWSEGAGNTIYF. The CDR3 DNA follows: TGTGCCTGGAGTGAGGGGGCTGGAAACACCATATATTTT.

This clonotype occurred a few times. The chain has TRBV27 and TRBJ2-1, with D possibly matching TRBD2 (7 bases). Germline-derived CDR1 and CDR2 are MNHEY and SMNVEV (reference sequence). V gave up 5 bases and J gave up 3 bases, with 14 bases separating them. This CDR3 spans 15 amino acids. The CDR3 spells CASSLGGPGYNEQFF. The CDR3 DNA sequence: TGTGCCAGCAGTCTCGGGGGGCCGGGCTACAATGAGCAGTTCTTC.

This clonotype was found a few times. The rearrangement uses TRBV10-3 and TRBJ2-7; 9 nucleotides line up with TRBD1. Per germline, CDR1 ENHRY and CDR2 SYGVKD. Unmatched junction bases numbered 7, after V lost 4 bases and J lost 3 bases. This CDR3 has 15 amino acids. The CDR3 is CAISAHRGLIYEQYF. The CDR3 DNA reads as TGTGCCATCAGTGCCCACAGGGGGCTAATCTACGAGCAGTACTTC.

This chain uses TRBV7-9 with TRBJ1-1; D is uncertain. Germline loops: CDR1 SEHNR, CDR2 FQNEAQ (reference sequence). The CDR3 consists of 14 residues. V lost 1 base to trimming and J lost 1 base, with 7 bases between them. CDR3 coding DNA: TGTGCCAGCAGCTTAGTTGGGAAGAACACTGAAGCTTTCTTT. This gives the protein CASSLVGKNTEAFF.

This clonotype was seen many times. V gene TRBV12-3 or TRBV12-4 combines with J gene TRBJ2-5, with D tentatively TRBD1 (5 bases). Trimming took off 5 bases at V and 5 bases at J, with 12 bases between the two ends. The CDR3 runs 13 residues. This CDR3 is CASSETARETQYF. CDR3 sequence (DNA): TGTGCCAGCAGTGAGACAGCCAGGGAGACCCAGTACTTC.

This clonotype was detected only a few times. V gene TRBV20-1 combines with J gene TRBJ2-3, with D perhaps assigned TRBD1 or TRBD2 (5 bases each). CDR3 length equals 13 residues. Germline assignment: CDR1 DFQATT and CDR2 SNEGSKA (reference sequence). The CDR3: CSARRWGADTQYF. In DNA form, the CDR3 reads TGCAGCGCCCGGAGGTGGGGCGCAGATACGCAGTATTTT.

V is TRBV15 and J is TRBJ2-7; 7 nucleotides align to TRBD1. Germline values: CDR1 LNHNV, CDR2 YYDKDF (reference sequence). This CDR3 is 17 amino acids long. Trimming took 0 bases from V and 0 from J; bases not matched to a gene: 8. The CDR3 is CATSRDTMYRGSYEQYF. Written as DNA, the CDR3 is TGTGCCACCAGCAGAGATACCATGTACAGGGGCTCCTACGAGCAGTACTTC. The full variable domain, its missing parts supplied by reference TRBV15 and TRBJ2-7, is DAMVIQNPRYQVTQFGKPVTLSCSQTLNHNVMYWYQQKSSQAPKLLFHYYDKDFNNEADTPDNFQSRRPNTSFCFLDIRSPGLGDTAMYLCATSRDTMYRGSYEQYFGPGTRLTVT.

The V call is TRBV10-3, the J call TRBJ2-7; possibly TRBD1 or TRBD2 for D (5 bases each). The ends were cut back, 10 bases at V and 3 bases at J, with 16 bases in the middle. Looked up from germline, CDR1 is ENHRY and CDR2 is SYGVKD. The CDR3 contains 13 residues. The CDR3 DNA reads TGTGCCACCGGCCCTAATGGGGGCTACGAGCAGTACTTC. Translation: CATGPNGGYEQYF.

This clonotype has at least ten counts. This chain joins TRBV29-1 and TRBJ2-4; the match to TRBD1 covers 8 bases. CDR1 and CDR2 (germline): SQVTM, ANQGSEA. The CDR3 totals 14 residues. J gave up 5 bases and V 6 bases, and 9 bases lay outside the gene matches. CDR3 nucleotide sequence: TGCAGCGTAGAGACAGGGGCGGGTGAAAACATTCAGTACTTC. Its protein product is CSVETGAGENIQYF.

This clonotype was recorded a few times. V and J are TRBV25-1 and TRBJ2-1, with 8 bases matching TRBD1. V gave up 7 bases and J gave up 2 bases; unmatched junction bases: 1. The CDR3 extends over 13 amino acids. Germline V lookup: CDR1 MGHDK, CDR2 SYGVNS. This CDR3 reads CASNRGAYNEQFF. In DNA form, the CDR3 reads TGTGCCAGCAACAGGGGGGCCTACAATGAGCAGTTCTTC.

This rearrangement joins TRBV27 to TRBJ1-5, with D unresolved. The germline V gene encodes CDR1 MNHEY and CDR2 SMNVEV (reference sequence). The length of the CDR3 is 15 residues. V gave up 8 bases and J gave up 7 bases, with 21 bases separating them. The DNA for the CDR3 is TGTGCCAGCGGGCCCCGGGCCTGGGTAGGGCAGCCCCAGCATTTT. This gives the protein CASGPRAWVGQPQHF.

There are a few counts of this clonotype. The chain links TRBV5-6 to TRBJ1-1; tentatively, D is TRBD1 (5 bases). V was trimmed by 0 bases and J by 5 bases, leaving 11 bases between them. Looked up from germline, CDR1 is SGHDT and CDR2 is YYEEEE. The CDR3 totals 14 residues. DNA of the CDR3: TGTGCCAGCAGCTTGGCTGGGGCGCCGACTGAAGCTTTCTTT. Residues: CASSLAGAPTEAFF. The full variable domain, with the rest looked up from reference TRBV5-6 and TRBJ1-1, is DAGVTQSPTHLIKTRGQQVTLRCSPKSGHDTVSWYQQALGQGPQFIFQYYEEEERQRGNFPDRFSGHQFPNYSSELNVNALLLGDSALYLCASSLAGAPTEAFFGQGTRLTVV.

The table lists this clonotype with a few counts. This chain joins TRBV6-6 and TRBJ1-2, with 8 bases matching TRBD1. Germline V gives CDR1 MNHNY, CDR2 SVGAGI (reference sequence). The ends lost 8 bases at V and 8 bases at J; junction bases unmatched: 10. CDR3 length: 13 amino acids. The CDR3 spells CASYKQGEEGYTF. In DNA form, the CDR3 reads TGTGCCAGCTATAAACAGGGGGAAGAGGGCTACACCTTC.

This clonotype was detected only a few times. The CDR3 spells CASSAGLNTEAFF. The CDR3 DNA reads as TGTGCCAGCAGCGCGGGACTCAACACTGAAGCTTTCTTT. The chain joins TRBV12-3 or TRBV12-4 to TRBJ1-1; D is possibly TRBD1 (5 bases). The CDR3 consists of 13 residues. V dropped 6 bases and J dropped 2 bases, with 10 bases sitting between them.